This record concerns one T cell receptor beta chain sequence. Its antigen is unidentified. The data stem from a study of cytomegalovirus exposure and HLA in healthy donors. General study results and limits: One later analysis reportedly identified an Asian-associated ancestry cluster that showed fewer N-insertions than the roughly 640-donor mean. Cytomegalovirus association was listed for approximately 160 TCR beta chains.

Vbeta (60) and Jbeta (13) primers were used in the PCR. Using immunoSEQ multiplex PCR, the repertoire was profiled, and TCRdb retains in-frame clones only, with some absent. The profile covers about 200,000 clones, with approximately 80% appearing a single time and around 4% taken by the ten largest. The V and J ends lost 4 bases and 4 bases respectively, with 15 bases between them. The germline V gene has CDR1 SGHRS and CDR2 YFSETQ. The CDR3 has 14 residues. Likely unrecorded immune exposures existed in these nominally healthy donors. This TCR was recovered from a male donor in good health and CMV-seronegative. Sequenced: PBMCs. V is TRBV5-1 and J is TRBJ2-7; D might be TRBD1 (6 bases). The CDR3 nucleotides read TGCGCCAGCAGCACAACCGGGACAAAGTACGAGCAGTACTTC. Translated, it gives CASSTTGTKYEQYF.